The 27 T cell receptor beta chains below were found in one sample sequenced in a study of blood T cells in healthy people across ages. A J-beta primer mix and a sample-barcoded 5' primer were used in a second PCR of about 7 to 12 cycles. From the 5' RACE reads, TCRdb called clonotypes with MiXCR, one entry per CDR3 protein. The sample has almost 1 million distinct CDR3 sequences; roughly 47% are singletons. Sequencing was performed on blood. These receptors all come from a woman aged 60-70 years in good health.

The V call is TRBV4-2, the J call TRBJ1-2; D perhaps matches TRBD1 (5 bases). With 0 bases removed from V and 3 bases from J, the gap between germline ends came to 17 bases. Germline V CDR1 and CDR2: LGHNA, YNFKEQ. The CDR3 sequence is 17 residues long. CDR3 nucleotide sequence: TGTGCCAGCAGCCAAGATGGCTCCTTCGGGGGGGACTATGGCTACACCTTC. Its protein product is CASSQDGSFGGDYGYTF.

The rearrangement links TRBV4-1 to TRBJ1-4; maybe TRBD1 (5 bases). Per the germline V gene, CDR1 is MGHRA and CDR2 is YSYEKL. This CDR3 region has 14 residues. V lost 4 bases, J lost 7 bases, and 13 bases lay in between. The CDR3 spells CASSRGEGLEKLFF. CDR3 bases: TGCGCCAGCAGCCGGGGGGAAGGGCTTGAAAAACTGTTTTTT.

The chain combines TRBV20-1 with TRBJ2-5, with D hard to call. The closer fit of TRBJ2-7 to the DNA end suggests the J call may be wrong. Germline lookup yields CDR1 DFQATT and CDR2 SNEGSKA (reference sequence). The CDR3 contains 14 residues. CDR3 residues: CSARGRWQEYEQYF. Written as DNA, the CDR3 is TGCAGTGCTAGAGGCAGGTGGCAGGAATACGAGCAGTACTTC.

This clonotype was counted ten times or more. The CDR3 DNA reads as TGCAGCGTTTTTGGCCAGGGGGTGAATGAGCAGTTCTTC. Its protein is CSVFGQGVNEQFF. This rearrangement joins TRBV29-1 to TRBJ2-1; 7 positions agree with TRBD1. Germline V gene data show CDR1 as SQVTM and CDR2 as ANQGSEA. The length of the CDR3 is 13 residues. V lost 5 bases and J lost 7; bases outside the gene matches: 8.

The V and J genes are TRBV25-1 and TRBJ2-7, with D perhaps TRBD2 (6 bases). The CDR3 is 14 amino acids. Per the germline V gene, CDR1 is MGHDK and CDR2 is SYGVNS. V lost 4 bases and J lost 0, with 10 bases in between. The CDR3 region has the DNA TGTGCCAGCAGTGTGGCGGGATACTCCTACGAGCAGTACTTC. This codes for CASSVAGYSYEQYF.

This chain uses TRBV28 with TRBJ2-5; the D is unclear. Germline CDR1 and CDR2: MDHEN and SYDVKM. V lost 6 bases to trimming and J lost 11 bases, with 28 bases between them. This CDR3 has 16 amino acids. The chain's CDR3 is CASSPGQAHPLREQYF. The CDR3 region has the DNA TGTGCCAGCAGCCCCGGGCAGGCCCACCCATTGAGAGAGCAGTACTTC. Full variable domain (rest looked up from reference TRBV28 and TRBJ2-5): DVKVTQSSRYLVKRTGEKVFLECVQDMDHENMFWYRQDPGLGLRLIYFSYDVKMKEKGDIPEGYSVSREKKERFSLILESASTNQTSMYLCASSPGQAHPLREQYFGPGTRLLVL.

The V and J genes are TRBV5-1 and TRBJ2-5; 10 bases map to TRBD1. With the DNA end fitting TRBJ2-7 better, the J assignment may be wrong. The CDR3 contains 16 residues. Germline V gene sequence: CDR1 SGHRS, CDR2 YFSETQ. CDR3 loop: CASSLAGGTGAYEQYF. The CDR3 bases are TGCGCCAGCAGCTTGGCCGGGGGGACAGGGGCCTACGAGCAGTACTTC.

This clonotype was counted between two and nine times. This chain links TRBV7-9 with TRBJ2-1; 7 bases are shared with TRBD2. The CDR3 spans 15 residues. J was trimmed by 0 bases and V by 4 bases; bases with no gene match: 3. The germline V gene encodes CDR1 SEHNR and CDR2 FQNEAQ (reference sequence). The CDR3 loop is CASSSSGHSYNEQFF. CDR3 nucleotides: TGTGCCAGCAGCTCTAGCGGCCACTCCTACAATGAGCAGTTCTTC.

The rearrangement links TRBV5-1 to TRBJ1-1; TRBD1 matches 7 bases. Germline V lookup: CDR1 SGHRS, CDR2 YFSETQ. The CDR3 contains 16 residues. The junction had 10 bases not matched to a gene; V was cut back by 4 bases and J by 1 base. The CDR3 DNA reads as TGCGCCAGCAGCCGATCTACCGGGACAGCGAACACTGAAGCTTTCTTT. This encodes CASSRSTGTANTEAFF.

The chain couples TRBV27 to TRBJ1-6; the D is unclear. The CDR3 contains 14 residues. With 3 bases removed from V and 8 bases from J, the gap between germline ends came to 11 bases. The germline gives CDR1 MNHEY, CDR2 SMNVEV (reference sequence). DNA for the CDR3: TGTGCCAGCAGTTTGGATGGGGTCTATTCACCCCTCCACTTT. It specifies CASSLDGVYSPLHF.

The DNA of the CDR3 is TGTGCCAGCAGCGCACTCGTAGCAGAGGGAAACAATGAGCAGTTCTTC. Protein sequence: CASSALVAEGNNEQFF. The chain joins TRBV9 to TRBJ2-1; TRBD2 is a possible D gene (5 bases). V was cut by 3 bases and J by 5 bases, with 18 bases left in between. Germline CDR1 is SGDLS and CDR2 is YYNGEE. This CDR3 is 16 amino acids long.

This clonotype was counted between two and nine times. The gene calls are TRBV4-3 and TRBJ2-5; TRBD1 agrees at 7 bases. Germline values: CDR1 LGHNA, CDR2 YSLEER. J lost 0 bases, V lost 0 bases, and 7 bases had no gene match. The CDR3 is 17 amino acids. CDR3 nucleotides: TGCGCCAGCAGCCAAGACCTCGGCAGGGGGTACCAAGAGACCCAGTACTTC. This gives the protein CASSQDLGRGYQETQYF.

The V and J genes are TRBV7-2 and TRBJ2-3; 9 nucleotides match TRBD2. V shed 0 bases, J shed 4 bases, and the junction held 17 bases outside the gene matches. The CDR3 runs to 20 residues. Per germline, CDR1 SGHTA and CDR2 FQGNSA. CDR3 residues: CASSLARSGLAYSFADTQYF. The CDR3 nucleotides read TGTGCCAGCAGCTTAGCGCGCTCGGGACTAGCATACAGTTTTGCAGATACGCAGTATTTT.

There are a few counts of this clonotype. The V and J genes are TRBV12-3 or TRBV12-4 and TRBJ2-1; 7 bases align to TRBD1. Unmatched junction bases numbered 5, after V lost 7 bases and J lost 5 bases. There are 13 residues in the CDR3. The CDR3: CASTTGVHNEQFF. The CDR3 nucleotides are TGTGCCAGCACTACAGGGGTTCACAATGAGCAGTTCTTC.

With regard to this clonotype: Germline and junction disagree at one end, which may indicate a read error. The chain carries TRBV4-3 and TRBJ2-6, with a possible D match to TRBD1 (5 bases). The CDR3 runs to 17 residues. Germline V lookup: CDR1 LGHNA, CDR2 YSLEER. This CDR3 reads CASSPLVQVSGANVPTF. The CDR3 DNA reads as TGCGCCAGCAGCCCCCTAGTCCAGGTCTCTGGGGCCAACGTCCCGACTTTC.

This clonotype has a single count. This rearrangement joins TRBV15 to TRBJ2-3; 9 bases are shared with TRBD2. Germline-derived CDR1 and CDR2 are LNHNV and YYDKDF (reference sequence). The CDR3 is made up of 15 amino acids. Germline trimming cut 3 bases from V and 6 bases from J; bases unmatched to any gene: 7. This chain's CDR3 is CATSSRREGRDTQYF. The DNA for the CDR3 is TGTGCCACCAGCAGCAGGCGGGAGGGCCGGGATACGCAGTATTTT.

This clonotype was seen many times. The chain recombines TRBV3-1 with TRBJ2-7; TRBD2 matches 7 bases. Trimming cost V 4 bases and J 6 bases; bases outside gene matches: 18. The germline V gene has CDR1 LGHDT and CDR2 YNNKEL (reference sequence). The CDR3 loop spans 17 amino acids. The CDR3, as DNA: TGTGCCAGCAGCCGAGAGGCAGCGGGGCTCGTGTCTGGCGAGCAGTACTTC. Protein sequence: CASSREAAGLVSGEQYF.

The J gene is TRBJ1-4, the V gene TRBV29-1; the D is unclear. Germline assignment: CDR1 SQVTM and CDR2 ANQGSEA. V lost 7 bases, J lost 4 bases, and 13 bases lay in between. The CDR3 contains 13 residues. The CDR3 nucleotides are TGCAGCGCGTCCAGGAGAAGTAATGAAAAACTGTTTTTT. It translates to CSASRRSNEKLFF.

The chain joins TRBV5-5 to TRBJ1-2, with D tentatively TRBD1 (6 bases). The germline V gene encodes CDR1 SGHKS and CDR2 YYEKEE (reference sequence). CDR3 size: 14 residues. V dropped 5 bases and J dropped 0 bases, with 11 bases sitting between them. CDR3: CASRLGHSNYGYTF. The CDR3, as DNA: TGTGCCAGCAGGCTGGGACACTCTAACTATGGCTACACCTTC.

The chain couples TRBV12-3 or TRBV12-4 to TRBJ1-5; perhaps TRBD1 as D (5 bases). This CDR3 spans 16 amino acids. The germline V and J ends were trimmed by 6 bases and 2 bases, with 17 bases remaining between them. For the CDR3, the DNA is TGTGCCAGCAGCGTTGAGGGGTTTGGGGGCAATCAGCCCCAGCATTTT. This codes for CASSVEGFGGNQPQHF.

The rearrangement uses TRBV4-2 and TRBJ2-7, with 8 bases lining up with TRBD2. With 2 bases clipped from V and 5 bases from J, the junction kept 5 bases outside the gene matches. CDR1 LGHNA and CDR2 YNFKEQ come from the germline V gene. There are 14 residues in the CDR3. The CDR3 nucleotides are TGTGCCAGCAGCCAACCCAGCGGGAGCAACGAGCAGTACTTC. Amino acid sequence: CASSQPSGSNEQYF.

The rearrangement links TRBV4-1 to TRBJ2-7; D may be TRBD1 (5 bases). Trimming removed 2 bases at V and 6 bases at J, with 8 bases between. The CDR3 has 12 amino acids. The germline V gene encodes CDR1 MGHRA and CDR2 YSYEKL. CDR3: CASSQITGEQYF. CDR3 DNA: TGCGCCAGCAGCCAAATCACAGGCGAGCAGTACTTC.

V is TRBV28 and J is TRBJ1-5; 9 bases fit TRBD1. Germline-derived CDR1 and CDR2 are MDHEN and SYDVKM. Trimming cost V 4 bases and J 4 bases; bases outside gene matches: 17. This CDR3 spans 19 amino acids. The chain's CDR3 is CASSSRQSRQGDRNQPQHF. The CDR3 DNA sequence: TGTGCCAGCAGTTCCCGGCAGTCGAGACAGGGGGATAGGAATCAGCCCCAGCATTTT.

The chain links TRBV24-1 to TRBJ1-2; TRBD1 matches 8 bases. The CDR3 consists of 15 residues. The germline CDR1 and CDR2 sequences are KGHDR and SFDVKD. V was clipped by 4 bases and J by 1 base; unmatched bases: 4. CDR3 in DNA: TGTGCCACCAGTGAACCGGGACAGGATAACTATGGCTACACCTTC. As protein: CATSEPGQDNYGYTF.

The rearrangement uses TRBV30 and TRBJ2-3, with TRBD1 matching 10 bases. Germline CDR1 reads GTSNPN; CDR2 reads SVGIG (reference sequence). V shed 0 bases, J shed 4 bases, and the junction held 4 bases outside the gene matches. CDR3 size: 15 residues. As DNA, the CDR3 is TGTGCCTGGAGTGTAGGACAGGGGGTCGCAGATACGCAGTATTTT. As protein: CAWSVGQGVADTQYF. The variable domain in full, with the rest retrieved from reference TRBV30 and TRBJ2-3, is SQTIHQWPATLVQPVGSPLSLECTVEGTSNPNLYWYRQAAGRGLQLLFYSVGIGQISSEVPQNLSASRPQDRQFILSSKKLLLSDSGFYLCAWSVGQGVADTQYFGPGTRLTVL.

This chain uses TRBV28 with TRBJ2-7; perhaps TRBD2 as D (7 bases). The CDR3 is 13 amino acids. V was clipped by 10 bases and J by 3 bases, with 16 bases between them. Germline V gene lookup returns CDR1 MDHEN and CDR2 SYDVKM. This CDR3 reads CATKRGGIYEQYF. For the CDR3, the DNA is TGTGCCACAAAAAGGGGGGGTATCTACGAGCAGTACTTC.

This clonotype came up a few times. The CDR3 DNA is TGTGCCATCAGTGGGGACAGCCCCTACTATGGCTACACCTTC. Its protein product is CAISGDSPYYGYTF. The chain is built from TRBV10-3 and TRBJ1-2, with 7 nucleotides matching TRBD1. This CDR3 contains 14 residues. Germline-derived CDR1 and CDR2 are ENHRY and SYGVKD. V shed 4 bases, J shed 3 bases, and the junction held 5 bases outside the gene matches.